A selection of T cell receptor beta chains follows, all from one sample in a study of tumor-infiltrating lymphocytes in primary liver carcinoma. TCRdb recomputed calls from the multiplex PCR reads with MiXCR, one row per CDR3 protein. The sample lists 90,000 to 110,000 distinct CDR3 sequences; around 84% were seen once. Source material: liver tumor tissue from sampling region 3. These receptor sequences come from a man aged 35 to 55 with primary liver carcinoma and hepatitis B virus infection. The CDR3 runs from the conserved cysteine through the conserved F or W. A D gene is named only where the DNA matches it firmly. Rows may omit the clone size; those that give it use once, few, many or a size class.

clone_size d_call cdr3_length j_call v_call cdr3_aa cdr3_nt
. . 19 TRBJ2-3 TRBV11-1 CASSSGGSSVVARTDTQYF TGTGCCAGCAGCTCTGGGGGAAGCTCTGTTGTAGCCCGTACAGATACACAGTATTTT
. . 16 TRBJ2-1 TRBV5-1 CASSSTLGGGHNEEFF TGCGCCAGCAGCTCGACCCTAGGGGGGGGCCACAATGAGGAGTTCTTC
few . 14 TRBJ1-6 TRBV18 CASSPGTGNSPLHF TGTGCCAGCTCACCAGGGACGGGAAATTCACCCCTCCACTTT
. . 18 TRBJ2-1 TRBV4-2 CANSQDLVGEVGYIEQFF TGTGCCAACAGCCAAGATCTGGTGGGGGAGGTCGGATACATTGAGCAGTTCTTC
many TRBD1 13 TRBJ2-7 TRBV10-2 CASSLDRGWEQYF TGCGCCAGCAGCCTAGACAGGGGATGGGAGCAGTACTTC
many . 11 TRBJ2-7 TRBV30 CAWTDLYEQYF TGTGCCTGGACGGACCTCTACGAGCAGTACTTC
once . 11 TRBJ2-5 TRBV10-2 CASSGCETQYF TGCGCCAGCAGTGGATGCGAGACCCAGTACTTC
. TRBD2 14 TRBJ2-7 TRBV30 CAWRGGFRAYEQYF TGTGCCTGGAGGGGAGGGTTCAGAGCCTACGAGCAGTACTTC
. . 14 TRBJ1-1 TRBV12-3/TRBV12-4 CASGSTSTNTEAFF TGTGCCAGCGGGAGTACAAGTACGAACACTGAAGCTTTCTTT
. . 15 TRBJ2-1 TRBV21-1 CVSSNDPSVNNEQFF TGTGTCAGCAGCAATGATCCTAGCGTCAACAATGAGCAGTTCTTC
. . 15 TRBJ1-5 TRBV6-1 CTSSPSRGYYVPQHF TGTACCAGCAGTCCATCTCGAGGGTATTATGTGCCCCAGCATTTT
. . 12 TRBJ2-2 TRBV6-5 CADKAGAGELFF TGTGCCGACAAGGCAGGGGCCGGGGAGCTGTTTTTT
. TRBD1 15 TRBJ2-5 TRBV29-1 CSVGANRGRAETQYF TGCAGCGTTGGAGCGAACAGGGGGCGAGCAGAGACCCAGTATTTC
. . 15 TRBJ2-5 TRBV12-3/TRBV12-4 CASSNGGINQETQYF TGTGCCAGCTCTAACGGAGGGATCAACCAGGAGACCCAGTACTTC
. . 14 TRBJ2-1 TRBV11-3 CASNLGVSKNEQLF TGTGCCAGCAACTTAGGCGTCTCGAAGAATGAGCAGTTATTC
. . 13 TRBJ1-1 TRBV11-2 CASSLNRDAETFF TGTGCCAGCAGCTTAAACAGAGACGCTGAAACTTTCTTT
medium-sized . 16 TRBJ2-7 TRBV12-3/TRBV12-4 CASSLVAGLGLYEQYF TGTGCCAGCAGTTTAGTCGCGGGTCTCGGTCTCTACGAGCAGTACTTC
. . 15 TRBJ2-7 TRBV5-6 CANSLEGSNIGVQYF TGTGCCAACAGCTTGGAAGGCAGTAATATTGGCGTGCAGTACTTC
. . 13 TRBJ2-5 TRBV1 CTSSHEIHETQYF TGCACCAGCAGTCACGAGATACATGAGACCCAGTACTTC
. TRBD1 13 TRBJ2-7 TRBV6-5 CAGRGIGEYEQYF TGTGCTGGCAGGGGGATAGGCGAATACGAGCAGTACTTC
. . 15 TRBJ2-5 TRBV28 CASSMSTKVGETQYF TGTGCCAGCAGTATGAGCACGAAAGTAGGAGAGACCCAGTACTTC
. . 13 TRBJ1-1 TRBV11-2 CASSIGLNTEAVF TGTGCCAGCAGCATAGGACTGAACACTGAAGCTGTCTTT
. . 15 TRBJ2-7 TRBV5-4 CASSPTGMGINVQYF TGTGCCAGCAGCCCAACCGGGATGGGGATCAACGTGCAGTACTTC
. . 14 TRBJ2-7 TRBV5-6 CASSLEAGSYEQYF TGTGCTAGCAGCTTGGAAGCAGGTTCCTACGAGCAGTACTTC
. . 13 TRBJ2-3 TRBV5-1 CASSLEGADTQYF TGCGCCAGTAGCTTAGAGGGGGCAGATACGCAGTATTTT
. . 14 TRBJ2-2 TRBV6-1 CAGSESVNTEELFF TGTGCCGGCAGTGAATCAGTGAACACCGAGGAGCTGTTTTTT
. . 18 TRBJ1-3 TRBV4-1 CASTQDGEPGLFGNTIYF TGCGCCAGCACCCAAGATGGGGAACCTGGGCTCTTTGGAAACACCATATATTTT
. . 16 TRBJ2-7 TRBV20-1 CSARVWGGGSPNEQYF TGCAGTGCTAGAGTTTGGGGAGGAGGGTCCCCTAACGAGCAGTACTTC
. . 21 TRBJ2-6 TRBV11-2 CASSMGGDRGTSLYGANVLTF TGTGCCAGCAGCATGGGGGGAGATAGGGGCACTTCCCTCTATGGGGCCAACGTCCTGACTTTC
. . 15 TRBJ1-1 TRBV6-1 CASTEAVYVYTEAFF TGTGCCAGCACTGAAGCGGTCTACGTGTACACTGAAGCTTTCTTT
. TRBD1 14 TRBJ1-5 TRBV29-1 CSVATGNKSQPQHF TGCAGCGTGGCGACAGGGAATAAAAGTCAGCCCCAGCATTTT
. . 16 TRBJ2-3 TRBV11-2 CASSSPVLVGMDTQYF TGTGCCAGCAGCTCCCCGGTACTAGTGGGAATGGATACGCAGTATTTT
. TRBD2 17 TRBJ2-4 TRBV11-1 CARSFTGTSGTKNIQYF TGTGCCAGGAGCTTTACGGGTACTAGCGGGACCAAAAACATTCAGTACTTC
few TRBD2 17 TRBJ2-2 TRBV19 CASSIYLAGAGTGELFF TGTGCCAGTAGTATCTACCTAGCGGGAGCTGGTACCGGGGAGCTGTTTTTT
. TRBD2 16 TRBJ2-7 TRBV4-2 CASSQDWASGRWQQYF TGTGCCAGCAGCCAAGATTGGGCTAGCGGGAGATGGCAGCAGTACTTC
. . 13 TRBJ2-6 TRBV12-3/TRBV12-4 CASTTSGTNVLTF TGTGCCAGCACCACCTCTGGGACCAACGTCCTGACTTTC
. TRBD2 16 TRBJ2-1 TRBV5-8 CVSSTGLAGLYNEQFF TGTGTCAGCAGCACGGGACTAGCGGGATTATACAATGAGCAGTTCTTT